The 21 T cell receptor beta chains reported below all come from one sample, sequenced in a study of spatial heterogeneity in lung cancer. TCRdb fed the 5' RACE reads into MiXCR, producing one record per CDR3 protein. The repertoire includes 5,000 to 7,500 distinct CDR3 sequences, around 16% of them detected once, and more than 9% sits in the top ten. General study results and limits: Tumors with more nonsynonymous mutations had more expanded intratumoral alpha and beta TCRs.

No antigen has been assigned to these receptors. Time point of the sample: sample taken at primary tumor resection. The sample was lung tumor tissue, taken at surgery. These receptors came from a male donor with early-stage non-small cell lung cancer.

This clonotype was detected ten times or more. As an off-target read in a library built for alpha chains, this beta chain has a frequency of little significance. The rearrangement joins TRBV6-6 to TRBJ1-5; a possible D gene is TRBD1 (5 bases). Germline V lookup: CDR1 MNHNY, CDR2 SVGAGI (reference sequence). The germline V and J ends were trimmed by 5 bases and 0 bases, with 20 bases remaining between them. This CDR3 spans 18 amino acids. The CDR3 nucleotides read TGTGCCAGCAGTCCCGGGGGAATGGCTCAAAATAGCAATCAGCCCCAGCATTTT. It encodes CASSPGGMAQNSNQPQHF.

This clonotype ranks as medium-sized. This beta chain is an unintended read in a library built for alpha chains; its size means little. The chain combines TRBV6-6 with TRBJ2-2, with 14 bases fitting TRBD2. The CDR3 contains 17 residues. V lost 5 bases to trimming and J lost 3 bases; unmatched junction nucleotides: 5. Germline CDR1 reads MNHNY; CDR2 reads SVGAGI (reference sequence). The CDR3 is CASSGTSGRVYTGELFF. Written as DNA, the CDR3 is TGTGCCAGCAGTGGGACTAGCGGGAGAGTCTACACCGGGGAGCTGTTTTTT.

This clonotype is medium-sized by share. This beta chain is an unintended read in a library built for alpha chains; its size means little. The CDR3 is CASSFPSGGAISNEQFF. CDR3 nucleotides: TGTGCCAGCAGCTTCCCTAGCGGGGGGGCCATTAGCAATGAGCAGTTCTTC. The V gene is TRBV7-9, the J gene TRBJ2-1; 12 nucleotides line up with TRBD2. The ends lost 3 bases at V and 6 bases at J; junction bases unmatched: 9. Germline V gene sequence: CDR1 SEHNR, CDR2 FQNEAQ (reference sequence). CDR3 length: 17 amino acids.

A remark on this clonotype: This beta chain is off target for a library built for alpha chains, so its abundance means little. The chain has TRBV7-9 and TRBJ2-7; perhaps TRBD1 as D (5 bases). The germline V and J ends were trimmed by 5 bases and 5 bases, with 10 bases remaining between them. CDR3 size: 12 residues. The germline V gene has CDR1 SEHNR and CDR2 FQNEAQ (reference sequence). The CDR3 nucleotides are TGTGCCAGCAGCCGCGACAGAGACGAGCAGTACTTC. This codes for CASSRDRDEQYF.

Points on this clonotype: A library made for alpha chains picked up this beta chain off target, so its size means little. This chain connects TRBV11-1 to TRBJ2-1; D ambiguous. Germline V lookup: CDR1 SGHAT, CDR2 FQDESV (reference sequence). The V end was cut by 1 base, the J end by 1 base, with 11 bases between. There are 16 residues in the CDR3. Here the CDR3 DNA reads TGTGCCAGCAGCTTAGTTGTAGAAAGGTCCTACAATGAGCAGTTCTTC. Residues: CASSLVVERSYNEQFF.

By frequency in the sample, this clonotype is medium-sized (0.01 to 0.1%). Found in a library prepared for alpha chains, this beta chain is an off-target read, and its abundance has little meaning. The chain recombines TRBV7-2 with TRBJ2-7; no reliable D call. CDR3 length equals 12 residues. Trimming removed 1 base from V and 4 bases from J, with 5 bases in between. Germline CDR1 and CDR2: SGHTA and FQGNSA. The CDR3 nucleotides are TGTGCCAGCAGCTTAGAGAGGTACGAGCAGTACTTC. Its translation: CASSLERYEQYF.

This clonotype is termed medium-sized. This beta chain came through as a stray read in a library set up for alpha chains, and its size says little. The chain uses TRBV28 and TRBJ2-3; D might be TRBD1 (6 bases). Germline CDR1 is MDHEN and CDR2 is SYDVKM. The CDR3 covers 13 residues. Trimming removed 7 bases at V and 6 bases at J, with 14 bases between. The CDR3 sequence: CASTTGQIDTQYF. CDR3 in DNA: TGTGCCAGCACCACAGGGCAAATTGATACGCAGTATTTT. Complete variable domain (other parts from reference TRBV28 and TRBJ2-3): DVKVTQSSRYLVKRTGEKVFLECVQDMDHENMFWYRQDPGLGLRLIYFSYDVKMKEKGDIPEGYSVSREKKERFSLILESASTNQTSMYLCASTTGQIDTQYFGPGTRLTVL.

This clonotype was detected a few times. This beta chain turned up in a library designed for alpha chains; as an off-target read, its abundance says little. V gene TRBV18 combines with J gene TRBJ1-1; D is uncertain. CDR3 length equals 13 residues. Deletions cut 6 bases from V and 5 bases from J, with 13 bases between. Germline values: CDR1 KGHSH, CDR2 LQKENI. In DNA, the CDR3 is TGTGCCAGCTCGCCGGATGCGGGGACTGAAGCTTTCTTT. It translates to CASSPDAGTEAFF.

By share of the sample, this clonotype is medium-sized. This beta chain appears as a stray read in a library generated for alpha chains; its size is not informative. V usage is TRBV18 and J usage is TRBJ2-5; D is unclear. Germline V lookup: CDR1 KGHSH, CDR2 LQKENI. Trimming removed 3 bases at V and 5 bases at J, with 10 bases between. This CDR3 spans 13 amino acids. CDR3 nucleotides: TGTGCCAGCTCACCGGAAGATGGGGAGACCCAGTACTTC. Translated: CASSPEDGETQYF.

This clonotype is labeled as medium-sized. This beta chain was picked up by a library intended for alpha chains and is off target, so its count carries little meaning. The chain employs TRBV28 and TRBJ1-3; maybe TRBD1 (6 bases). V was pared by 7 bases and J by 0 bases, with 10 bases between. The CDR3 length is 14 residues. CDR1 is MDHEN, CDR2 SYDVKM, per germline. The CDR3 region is CASNRASSGNTIYF. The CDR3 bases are TGTGCCAGCAACAGGGCGAGCTCTGGAAACACCATATATTTT.

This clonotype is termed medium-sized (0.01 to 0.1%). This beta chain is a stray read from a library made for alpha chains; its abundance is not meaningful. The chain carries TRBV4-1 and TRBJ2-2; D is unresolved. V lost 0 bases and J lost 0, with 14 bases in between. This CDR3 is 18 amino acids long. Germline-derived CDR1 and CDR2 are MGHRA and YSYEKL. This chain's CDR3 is CASSQEDPGSANTGELFF. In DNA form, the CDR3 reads TGCGCCAGCAGCCAAGAAGACCCGGGCAGCGCGAACACCGGGGAGCTGTTTTTT.

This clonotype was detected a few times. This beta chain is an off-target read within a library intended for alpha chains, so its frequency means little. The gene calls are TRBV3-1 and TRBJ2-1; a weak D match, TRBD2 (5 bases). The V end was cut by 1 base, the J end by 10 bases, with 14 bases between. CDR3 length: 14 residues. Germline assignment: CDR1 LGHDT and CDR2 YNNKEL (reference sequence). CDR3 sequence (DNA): TGTGCCAGCAGCCAAGGGGCAAGAACGGGAGAGCAGTTCTTC. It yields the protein CASSQGARTGEQFF.

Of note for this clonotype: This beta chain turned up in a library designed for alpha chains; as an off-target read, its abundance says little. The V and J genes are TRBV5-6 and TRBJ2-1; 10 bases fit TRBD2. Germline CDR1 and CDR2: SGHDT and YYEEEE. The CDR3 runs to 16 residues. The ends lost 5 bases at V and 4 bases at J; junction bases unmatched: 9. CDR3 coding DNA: TGTGCCAGCAGTCGTTCTAGCGGGGGAGCTTACAATGAGCAGTTCTTC. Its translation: CASSRSSGGAYNEQFF.

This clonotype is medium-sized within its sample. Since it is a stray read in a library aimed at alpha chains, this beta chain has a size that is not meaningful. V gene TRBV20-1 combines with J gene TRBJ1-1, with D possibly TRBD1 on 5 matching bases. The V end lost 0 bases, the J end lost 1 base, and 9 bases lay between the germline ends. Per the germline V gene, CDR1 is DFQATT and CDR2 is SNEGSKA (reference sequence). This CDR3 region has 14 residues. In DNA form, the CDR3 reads TGCAGTGCTAGAGATCACGGGGGGAACACTGAAGCTTTCTTT. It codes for CSARDHGGNTEAFF.

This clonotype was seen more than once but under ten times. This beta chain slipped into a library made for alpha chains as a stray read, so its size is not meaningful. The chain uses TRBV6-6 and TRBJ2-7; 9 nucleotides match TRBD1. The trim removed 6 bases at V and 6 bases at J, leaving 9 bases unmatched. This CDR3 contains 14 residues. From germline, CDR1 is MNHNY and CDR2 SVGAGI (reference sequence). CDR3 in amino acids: CASRSGTGLTEQYF. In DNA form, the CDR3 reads TGTGCCAGCAGATCCGGGACAGGGCTTACCGAGCAGTACTTC.

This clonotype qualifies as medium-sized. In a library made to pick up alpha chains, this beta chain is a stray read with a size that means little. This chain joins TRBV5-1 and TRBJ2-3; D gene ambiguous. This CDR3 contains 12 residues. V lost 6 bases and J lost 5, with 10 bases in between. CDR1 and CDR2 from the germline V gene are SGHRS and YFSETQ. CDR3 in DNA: TGCGCCAGCATGATACACGAAGATACGCAGTATTTT. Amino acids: CASMIHEDTQYF.

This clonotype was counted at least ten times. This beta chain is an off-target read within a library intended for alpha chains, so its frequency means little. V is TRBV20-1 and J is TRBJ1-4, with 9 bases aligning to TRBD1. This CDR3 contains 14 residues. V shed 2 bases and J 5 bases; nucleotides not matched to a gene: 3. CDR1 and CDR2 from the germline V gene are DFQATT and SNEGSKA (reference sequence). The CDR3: CSARNDRGNEKLFF. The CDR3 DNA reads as TGCAGTGCTAGAAACGACAGGGGGAATGAAAAACTGTTTTTT.

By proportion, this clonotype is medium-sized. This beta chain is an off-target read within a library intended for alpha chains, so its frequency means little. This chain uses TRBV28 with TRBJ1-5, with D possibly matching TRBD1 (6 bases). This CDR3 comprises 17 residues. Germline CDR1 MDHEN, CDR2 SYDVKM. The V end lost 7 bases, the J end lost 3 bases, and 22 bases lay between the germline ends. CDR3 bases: TGTGCCAGCACGTCCTCGGAGGGGGGGGGCAACAATCAGCCCCAGCATTTT. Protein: CASTSSEGGGNNQPQHF.

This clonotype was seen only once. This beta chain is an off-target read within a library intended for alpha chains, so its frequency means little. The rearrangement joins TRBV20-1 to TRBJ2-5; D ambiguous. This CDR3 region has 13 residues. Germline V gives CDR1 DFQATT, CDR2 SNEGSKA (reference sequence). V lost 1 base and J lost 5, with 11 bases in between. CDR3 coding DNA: TGCAGTGCTAGAGTGGCAGGCCAGGAGACCCAGTACTTC. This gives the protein CSARVAGQETQYF.

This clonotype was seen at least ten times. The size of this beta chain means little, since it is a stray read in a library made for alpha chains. The CDR3 sequence is CASSELIAGGPADTQYF. CDR3 nucleotides: TGTGCCAGCAGTGAATTGATAGCGGGAGGGCCAGCGGATACGCAGTATTTT. V and J are TRBV25-1 and TRBJ2-3; the match to TRBD2 covers 11 bases. The junction had 9 bases not matched to a gene; V was cut back by 1 base and J by 6 bases. The CDR3 covers 17 residues. Germline V CDR1 and CDR2: MGHDK, SYGVNS. Drawing the rest from reference TRBV25-1 and TRBJ2-3, the complete variable domain is EADIYQTPRYLVIGTGKKITLECSQTMGHDKMYWYQQDPGMELHLIHYSYGVNSTEKGDLSSESTVSRIRTEHFPLTLESARPSHTSQYLCASSELIAGGPADTQYFGPGTRLTVL.

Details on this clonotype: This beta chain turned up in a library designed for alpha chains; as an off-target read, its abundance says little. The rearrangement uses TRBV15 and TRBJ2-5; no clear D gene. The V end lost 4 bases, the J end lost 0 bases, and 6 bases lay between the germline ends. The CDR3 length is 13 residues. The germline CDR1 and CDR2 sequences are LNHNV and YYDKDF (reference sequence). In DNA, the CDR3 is TGTGCCACCAGCACCCCGAACCAAGAGACCCAGTACTTC. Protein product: CATSTPNQETQYF.